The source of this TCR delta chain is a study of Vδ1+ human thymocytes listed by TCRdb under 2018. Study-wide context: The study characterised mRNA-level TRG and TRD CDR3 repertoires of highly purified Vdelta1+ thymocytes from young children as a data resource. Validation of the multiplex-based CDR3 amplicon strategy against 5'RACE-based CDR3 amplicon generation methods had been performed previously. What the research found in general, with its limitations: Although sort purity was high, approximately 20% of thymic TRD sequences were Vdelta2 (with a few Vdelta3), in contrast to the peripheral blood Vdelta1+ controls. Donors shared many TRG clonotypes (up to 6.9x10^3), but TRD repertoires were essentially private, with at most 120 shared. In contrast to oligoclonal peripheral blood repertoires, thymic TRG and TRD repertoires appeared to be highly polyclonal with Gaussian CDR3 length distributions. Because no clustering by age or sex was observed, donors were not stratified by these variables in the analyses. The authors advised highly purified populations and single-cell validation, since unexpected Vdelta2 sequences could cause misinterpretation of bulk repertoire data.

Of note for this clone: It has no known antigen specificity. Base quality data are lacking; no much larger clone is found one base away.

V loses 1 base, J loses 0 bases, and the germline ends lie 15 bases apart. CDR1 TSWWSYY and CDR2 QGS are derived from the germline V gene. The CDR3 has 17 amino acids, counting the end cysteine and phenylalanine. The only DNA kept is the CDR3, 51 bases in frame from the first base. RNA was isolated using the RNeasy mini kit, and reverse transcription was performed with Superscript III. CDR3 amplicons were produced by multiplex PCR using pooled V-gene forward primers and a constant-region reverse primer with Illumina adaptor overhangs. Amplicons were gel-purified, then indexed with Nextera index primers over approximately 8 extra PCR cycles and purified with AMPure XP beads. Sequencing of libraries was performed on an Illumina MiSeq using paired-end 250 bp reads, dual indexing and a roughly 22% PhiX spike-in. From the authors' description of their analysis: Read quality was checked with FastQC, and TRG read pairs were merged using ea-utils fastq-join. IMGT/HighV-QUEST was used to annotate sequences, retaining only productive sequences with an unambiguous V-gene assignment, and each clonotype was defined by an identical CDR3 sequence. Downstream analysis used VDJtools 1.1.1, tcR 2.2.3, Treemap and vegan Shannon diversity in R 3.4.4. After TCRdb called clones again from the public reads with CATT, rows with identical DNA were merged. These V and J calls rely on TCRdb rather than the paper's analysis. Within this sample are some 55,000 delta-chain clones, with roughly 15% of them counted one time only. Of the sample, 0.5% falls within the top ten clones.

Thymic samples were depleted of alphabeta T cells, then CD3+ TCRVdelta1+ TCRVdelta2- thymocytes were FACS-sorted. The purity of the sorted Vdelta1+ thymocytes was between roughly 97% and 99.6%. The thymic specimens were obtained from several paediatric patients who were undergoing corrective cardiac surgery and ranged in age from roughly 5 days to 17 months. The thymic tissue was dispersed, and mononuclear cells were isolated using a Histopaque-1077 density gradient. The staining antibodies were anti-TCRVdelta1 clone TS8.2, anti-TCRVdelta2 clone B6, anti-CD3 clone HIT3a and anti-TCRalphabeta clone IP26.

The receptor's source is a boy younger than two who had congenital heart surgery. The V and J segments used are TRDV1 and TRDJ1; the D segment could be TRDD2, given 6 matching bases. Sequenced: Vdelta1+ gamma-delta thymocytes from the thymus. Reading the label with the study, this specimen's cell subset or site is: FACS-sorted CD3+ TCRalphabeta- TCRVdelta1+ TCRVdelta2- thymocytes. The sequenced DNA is TGTGCTCTTGGGGAACCTTCCTCAGGGGGTGACACCGATAAACTCATCTTT. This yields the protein CALGEPSSGGDTDKLIF.